The sequence of this T cell receptor (beta chain) was determined in a study of cytomegalovirus exposure and HLA in healthy donors. Study at large: A previous analysis identified 95 million to 140 million unique TCR beta sequences derived from some 170 million T cells. Study outcomes and limitations: The authors later linked a missense DCLRE1C variant to TCR beta V- and J-gene trimming.

In the PCR, 60 Vbeta and 13 Jbeta primers were used. Assay used: immunoSEQ multiplex PCR; TCRdb lists only in-frame clones, some missing. The data show over 75,000 clones, 80% to 90% seen once. V lost 10 bases to trimming and J lost 4 bases; unmatched junction nucleotides: 11. Germline V gene data show CDR1 as ENHRY and CDR2 as SYGVKD. The CDR3 contains 15 residues. To note about this clone: Antigen specificity is unknown.

This TCR was recovered from a man aged 30 to 39 in good health and CMV-seropositive. This chain connects TRBV10-3 to TRBJ1-5; 9 bases line up with TRBD1. Sequences were obtained from PBMCs. Here the CDR3 reads CATLNTDRGNQPQHF. The DNA for the CDR3 is TGTGCCACCCTAAATACCGACAGGGGGAATCAGCCCCAGCATTTT.